Below are 29 T cell receptor beta chains sequenced from a single sample in a study of blood T cell repertoires in COVID-19. The method was immunoSEQ multiplex PCR; TCRdb's version includes in-frame clones alone and lacks a portion of them. The repertoire consists of 150,000 to 180,000 clones, with approximately 85% occurring once and the leading ten covering roughly 0.6%. The material sequenced was peripheral blood. The receptors shown here come from a man in his sixties with COVID-19, enrolled during active disease.

This rearrangement joins TRBV7-9 to TRBJ2-2, with TRBD2 identical over 9 bases. The CDR3 is made up of 15 amino acids. V was pared by 4 bases and J by 5 bases, with 5 bases of the junction left unmatched. The germline gives CDR1 SEHNR, CDR2 FQNEAQ (reference sequence). CDR3 loop: CASSSLAGYTGELFF. In DNA, the CDR3 is TGTGCCAGCAGCTCTCTAGCGGGGTATACCGGGGAGCTGTTTTTT.

With respect to this clone: One end of the junction fails to match germline, which may point to a read error. CDR3 sequence: CASSLEVTKPGLGRHGTQYF. As DNA, the CDR3 is TGTGCCAGCAGCCTAGAGGTGACTAAACCGGGACTAGGGAGGCACGGTACGCAGTATTTT. The V call is TRBV11-2, the J call TRBJ2-3, with TRBD2 matching over 8 bases. Germline loops: CDR1 SGHAT, CDR2 FQNNGV. This CDR3 contains 20 residues.

This rearrangement joins TRBV6-6 to TRBJ1-4, with 7 bases that match TRBD1. V shed 2 bases and J 8 bases; nucleotides not matched to a gene: 8. The germline V gene has CDR1 MNHNY and CDR2 SVGAGI (reference sequence). The CDR3 has 15 amino acids. CDR3 in DNA: TGTGCCAGCAGTTACGGTGAGGGGGCTCTGGAAAAACTGTTTTTT. Encoded protein: CASSYGEGALEKLFF.

This clone came up once. The chain couples TRBV7-8 to TRBJ2-1; 7 positions match TRBD1. V shed 1 base, J shed 1 base, and the junction held 1 base outside the gene matches. Germline assignment: CDR1 SGHVS and CDR2 FQNEAQ. This CDR3 is 15 amino acids long. The CDR3 DNA reads TGTGCCAGCAGCTTAGGGACAGGATCCTACAATGAGCAGTTCTTC. Translated: CASSLGTGSYNEQFF.

The chain joins TRBV7-2 to TRBJ1-3; weak D call: TRBD1 (6 bases). The V end was cut by 3 bases, the J end by 5 bases, with 14 bases between. CDR3 length: 15 residues. CDR1 and CDR2 (germline): SGHTA, FQGNSA. CDR3 coding DNA: TGTGCCAGCAGCTTGCAGGGGAGCTTCAGAAACACCATATATTTT. Translated, it gives CASSLQGSFRNTIYF.

The rearrangement links TRBV4-3 to TRBJ1-3; D unresolved. The CDR3 length is 19 residues. CDR1 LGHNA and CDR2 YSLEER come from the germline V gene. V lost 1 base, J lost 4 bases, and 23 bases lay in between. CDR3 sequence: CASSQVWPPGRGPGNTIYF. CDR3 nucleotides: TGCGCCAGCAGCCAAGTCTGGCCGCCCGGCAGAGGCCCCGGAAACACCATATATTTT.

The V gene is TRBV29-1, the J gene TRBJ2-5; no clear D gene. The CDR3 is made up of 12 amino acids. Germline CDR1 and CDR2: SQVTM and ANQGSEA. V was cut by 5 bases and J by 5 bases, with 12 bases left in between. The chain's CDR3 is CSVSGGAETQYF. CDR3 DNA: TGCAGCGTTAGTGGCGGCGCGGAGACCCAGTACTTC.

This CDR3 reads CASSQTMRGDTEAFF. In nucleotides, the CDR3 is TGTGCCAGCTCTCAGACTATGAGAGGAGACACTGAAGCTTTCTTT. The rearrangement links TRBV18 to TRBJ1-1; D unclear. Trimming stripped 6 bases from V and 3 bases from J, with 17 bases between. Looked up from germline, CDR1 is KGHSH and CDR2 is LQKENI. The CDR3 is made up of 15 amino acids.

The gene calls are TRBV7-9 and TRBJ1-2, with TRBD1 as a possible D gene (6 bases). Per germline, CDR1 SEHNR and CDR2 FQNEAQ (reference sequence). Trimming took off 4 bases at V and 5 bases at J, with 17 bases between the two ends. CDR3 length: 15 amino acids. CDR3 nucleotides: TGTGCCAGCAGCTCCCCGACTCGGACAGCTTATGGCTACACCTTC. Amino acid sequence: CASSSPTRTAYGYTF.

V and J are TRBV9 and TRBJ2-4; 11 bases are shared with TRBD2. Trimming cost V 3 bases and J 7 bases; bases outside gene matches: 9. CDR3 length: 16 residues. Looked up from germline, CDR1 is SGDLS and CDR2 is YYNGEE. The DNA of the CDR3 is TGTGCCAGCAGCGGAAATAGCGGGGGGGCCGTTAACATTCAGTACTTC. This translates into CASSGNSGGAVNIQYF.

The chain combines TRBV11-2 with TRBJ1-1; TRBD1 aligns across 7 bases. Germline values: CDR1 SGHAT, CDR2 FQNNGV. V gave up 8 bases and J gave up 4 bases; unmatched junction bases: 4. CDR3 size: 12 residues. CDR3 DNA: TGTGCCAGCGCTGGGACAGCCACTGAAGCTTTCTTT. Its translation: CASAGTATEAFF.

The V call is TRBV19, the J call TRBJ1-4; unclear D gene. This CDR3 region has 15 residues. CDR1 and CDR2 (germline): LNHDA, SQIVND (reference sequence). V was trimmed by 3 bases and J by 1 base, leaving 9 bases between them. CDR3 bases: TGTGCCAGTAGTATGGGCCCCAGAACTAATGAAAAACTGTTTTTT. Translation: CASSMGPRTNEKLFF.

This clone was recorded only once. The chain is built from TRBV28 and TRBJ2-2; D is possibly TRBD2 (5 bases). This CDR3 spans 14 amino acids. Germline CDR1 and CDR2: MDHEN and SYDVKM. Trimming took 2 bases from V and 10 from J, leaving 14 bases between them. CDR3 region: CASSLGGGMKELFF. The CDR3 DNA reads TGTGCCAGCAGTTTAGGAGGTGGAATGAAGGAGCTGTTTTTT.

This chain links TRBV3-1 (or the pseudogene TRBV3-2) with TRBJ2-1; 12 positions agree with TRBD2. CDR3 length equals 16 residues. V dropped 4 bases and J dropped 0; count of bases not matched to a gene: 1. Germline-derived CDR1 and CDR2 are LGHDT and YNNKEL (reference sequence). Written as DNA, the CDR3 is TGTGCCAGCAGCCGGACTAGCGGGGTCTCCTACAATGAGCAGTTCTTC. This encodes CASSRTSGVSYNEQFF.

The V call is TRBV5-1, the J call TRBJ2-6; D not certain. Trimming left V 4 bases short and J 0 bases short, with 8 bases between. CDR1 is SGHRS and CDR2 is YFSETQ in the germline V gene. The CDR3 consists of 15 residues. CDR3 nucleotides: TGCGCCAGCAGCAGGCACAGCTCTGGGGCCAACGTCCTGACTTTC. It codes for CASSRHSSGANVLTF.

This clone was seen a handful of times. This sequence joins TRBV7-2 and TRBJ1-3; 7 positions match TRBD1. CDR1 SGHTA and CDR2 FQGNSA come from the germline V gene. Trimming at V came to 5 bases and at J to 4 bases, leaving 5 bases not matched to a gene. The CDR3 extends over 14 amino acids. This chain's CDR3 is CASSRGQVGNTIYF. CDR3 nucleotide sequence: TGTGCCAGCAGCCGCGGACAGGTGGGAAACACCATATATTTT.

The CDR3 region has the DNA TGTGCCAGCAGTTTAAATACCAAAAACATTCAGTACTTC. Encoded protein: CASSLNTKNIQYF. This chain uses TRBV27 with TRBJ2-4; D ambiguous. CDR3 length: 13 residues. The V gene lost 2 bases and the J gene lost 2 bases, with 4 bases spanning the gap. Germline V CDR1 and CDR2: MNHEY, SMNVEV (reference sequence).

The rearrangement joins TRBV19 to TRBJ2-1; D perhaps matches TRBD2 (6 bases). V lost 7 bases and J lost 3, with 19 bases in between. The CDR3 length is 16 residues. Germline V CDR1 and CDR2: LNHDA, SQIVND (reference sequence). CDR3 sequence reads: CASNREVVGGYNEQFF. The CDR3 bases are TGTGCCAGTAATAGGGAGGTTGTGGGAGGCTACAATGAGCAGTTCTTC.

The chain has TRBV5-4 and TRBJ2-3; D might be TRBD2 (5 bases). V gave up 2 bases and J gave up 1 base, with 8 bases separating them. The CDR3 sequence is 14 residues long. Germline CDR1 SGHNT, CDR2 YYREEE (reference sequence). CDR3 in DNA: TGTGCCAGCAGCTTAGCGGCGGGCACAGATACGCAGTATTTT. It yields the protein CASSLAAGTDTQYF.

This clone came up a few times. Other nucleotide sequences in the sample specify the same CDR3. V is TRBV28 and J is TRBJ1-5; TRBD1 aligns across 7 bases. Germline V gene lookup returns CDR1 MDHEN and CDR2 SYDVKM. CDR3 length: 14 amino acids. V shed 5 bases and J 6 bases; nucleotides not matched to a gene: 7. This CDR3 is CASSLRGRTQPQHF. The CDR3 nucleotides read TGTGCCAGCAGTCTCAGGGGGAGGACTCAGCCCCAGCATTTT.

The chain carries TRBV18 and TRBJ2-1; D unclear. V was clipped by 3 bases and J by 0 bases, with 9 bases between them. The CDR3 length is 15 residues. Germline CDR1 reads KGHSH; CDR2 reads LQKENI. CDR3 in DNA: TGTGCCAGCTCACCGGCGGTGAGCTCCTACAATGAGCAGTTCTTC. Amino acids: CASSPAVSSYNEQFF.

This chain connects TRBV10-3 to TRBJ2-5, with D tentatively TRBD2 (5 bases). This CDR3 is built from 12 residues. Per the germline V gene, CDR1 is ENHRY and CDR2 is SYGVKD. V was shortened by 4 bases and J by 2 bases, with 5 bases between the two germline ends. The CDR3 reads CAISAGQETQYF. The CDR3 region has the DNA TGTGCCATCAGTGCGGGGCAAGAGACCCAGTACTTC.

This rearrangement joins TRBV19 to TRBJ1-4, with 7 positions matching TRBD1. This CDR3 has 15 amino acids. Germline V gene data show CDR1 as LNHDA and CDR2 as SQIVND (reference sequence). V dropped 5 bases and J dropped 2; count of bases not matched to a gene: 5. The CDR3 DNA is TGTGCCAGTAGTTCCTCGACAGGGACTAATGAAAAACTGTTTTTT. It encodes CASSSSTGTNEKLFF.

The rearrangement links TRBV7-3 to TRBJ2-1; TRBD2 might be the D (6 bases). The CDR3 covers 14 residues. The V end lost 2 bases, the J end lost 9 bases, and 14 bases lay between the germline ends. Germline V lookup: CDR1 SGHTA, CDR2 FQGTGA. The DNA for the CDR3 is TGTGCCAGCAGCTTATCTTCCGGGACTGGTGAGCAGTTCTTC. Translation gives CASSLSSGTGEQFF.

J is TRBJ2-1 and V is TRBV18; 7 nucleotides line up with TRBD2. Trimming cost V 3 bases and J 7 bases; bases outside gene matches: 12. This CDR3 region has 16 residues. Per germline, CDR1 KGHSH and CDR2 LQKENI. The CDR3, as DNA: TGTGCCAGCTCACCCCCCGGAGGGGACTACATTAATGAGCAGTTCTTC. Translation gives CASSPPGGDYINEQFF.

The chain combines TRBV6-6 with TRBJ2-2, with 9 bases that match TRBD1. Germline V CDR1 and CDR2: MNHNY, SVGAGI (reference sequence). Trimming removed 7 bases from V and 4 bases from J; junction bases left unmatched: 4. The CDR3 is 14 residues long. The chain's CDR3 is CASNPGQGTGELFF. CDR3 nucleotides: TGTGCCAGCAATCCGGGACAGGGCACCGGGGAGCTGTTTTTT.

In nucleotides, the CDR3 is TGTGCCAGCAGAGATCAGACAGGCGGAAATCAGCCCCAGCATTTT. Its translation: CASRDQTGGNQPQHF. The chain couples TRBV6-6 to TRBJ1-5; TRBD1 might be the D (6 bases). V was pared by 6 bases and J by 4 bases, with 16 bases between. The germline gives CDR1 MNHNY, CDR2 SVGAGI (reference sequence). There are 15 residues in the CDR3.

The chain joins TRBV7-2 to TRBJ2-1; 9 positions match TRBD2. V shed 5 bases, J shed 0 bases, and the junction held 2 bases outside the gene matches. Germline CDR1 is SGHTA and CDR2 is FQGNSA. The CDR3 consists of 15 residues. The CDR3 coding sequence is TGTGCCAGCAGCAAGGGACTAGCCTCCTACAATGAGCAGTTCTTC. It encodes CASSKGLASYNEQFF.

The chain combines TRBV7-8 with TRBJ2-1; TRBD2 matches 12 bases. This CDR3 has 16 amino acids. The J segment lost 6 bases and the V segment lost 3 bases, leaving 6 bases of the junction unmatched. The germline gives CDR1 SGHVS, CDR2 FQNEAQ. The CDR3 DNA follows: TGTGCCAGCAGCTTCGCAACTAGCGGGGGGACCAATGAGCAGTTCTTC. Translation gives CASSFATSGGTNEQFF. The whole variable domain, filled in from reference TRBV7-8 and TRBJ2-1, reads GAGVSQSPRYKVAKRGQDVALRCDPISGHVSLFWYQQALGQGPEFLTYFQNEAQLDKSGLPSDRFFAERPEGSVSTLKIQRTQQEDSAVYLCASSFATSGGTNEQFFGPGTRLTVL.